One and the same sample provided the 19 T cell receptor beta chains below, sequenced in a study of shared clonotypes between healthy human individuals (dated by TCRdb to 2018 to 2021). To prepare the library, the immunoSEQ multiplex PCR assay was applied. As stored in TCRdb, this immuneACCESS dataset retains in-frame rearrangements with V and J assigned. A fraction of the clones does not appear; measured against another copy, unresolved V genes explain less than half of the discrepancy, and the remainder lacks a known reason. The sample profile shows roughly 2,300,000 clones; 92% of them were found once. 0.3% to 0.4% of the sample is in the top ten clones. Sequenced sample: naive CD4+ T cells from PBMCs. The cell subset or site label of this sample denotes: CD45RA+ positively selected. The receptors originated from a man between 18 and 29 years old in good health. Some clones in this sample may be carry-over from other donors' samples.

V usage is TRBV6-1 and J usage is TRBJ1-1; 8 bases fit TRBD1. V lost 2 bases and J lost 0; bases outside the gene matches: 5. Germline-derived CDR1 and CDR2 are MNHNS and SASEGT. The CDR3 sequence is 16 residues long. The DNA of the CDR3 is TGTGCCAGCAGTGAATATCAGGGGGCGATGAACACTGAAGCTTTCTTT. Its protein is CASSEYQGAMNTEAFF.

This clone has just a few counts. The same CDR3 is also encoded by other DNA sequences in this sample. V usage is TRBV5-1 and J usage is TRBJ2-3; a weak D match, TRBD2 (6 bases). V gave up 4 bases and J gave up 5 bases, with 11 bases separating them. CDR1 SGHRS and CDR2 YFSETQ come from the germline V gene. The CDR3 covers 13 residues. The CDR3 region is CASSPGGRDTQYF. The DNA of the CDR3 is TGCGCCAGCAGCCCCGGAGGGAGAGATACGCAGTATTTT.

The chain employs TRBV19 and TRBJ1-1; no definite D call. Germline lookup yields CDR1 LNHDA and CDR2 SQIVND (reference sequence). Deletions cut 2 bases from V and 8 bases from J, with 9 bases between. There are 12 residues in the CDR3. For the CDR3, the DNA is TGTGCCAGTAGTATATACGCCAGCGAAGCTTTCTTT. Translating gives CASSIYASEAFF.

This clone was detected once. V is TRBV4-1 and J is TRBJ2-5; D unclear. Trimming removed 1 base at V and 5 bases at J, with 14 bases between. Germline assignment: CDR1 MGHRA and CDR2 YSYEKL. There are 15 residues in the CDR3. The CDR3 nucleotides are TGCGCCAGCAGCCAAGGGCCGACCCCCTGGGAGACCCAGTACTTC. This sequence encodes CASSQGPTPWETQYF.

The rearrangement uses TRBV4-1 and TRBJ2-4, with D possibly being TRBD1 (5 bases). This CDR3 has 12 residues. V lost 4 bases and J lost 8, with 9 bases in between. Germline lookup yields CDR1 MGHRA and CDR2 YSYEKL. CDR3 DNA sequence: TGCGCCAGCAGCCGTGACAGCCACATTCAGTACTTC. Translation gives CASSRDSHIQYF.

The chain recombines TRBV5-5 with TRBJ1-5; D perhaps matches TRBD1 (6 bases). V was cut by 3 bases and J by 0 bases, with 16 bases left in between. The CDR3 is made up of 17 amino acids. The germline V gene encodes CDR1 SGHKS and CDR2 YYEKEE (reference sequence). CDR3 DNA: TGTGCCAGCAGCTGGGATTTGGGGGCAGTTAGCAATCAGCCCCAGCATTTT. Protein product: CASSWDLGAVSNQPQHF.

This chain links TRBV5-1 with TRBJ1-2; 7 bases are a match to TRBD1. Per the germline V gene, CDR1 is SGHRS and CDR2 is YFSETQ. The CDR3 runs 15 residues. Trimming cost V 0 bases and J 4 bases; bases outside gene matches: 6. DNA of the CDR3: TGCGCCAGCAGCTTGGTTGCAGGGGGAACCTATGGCTACACCTTC. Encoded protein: CASSLVAGGTYGYTF.

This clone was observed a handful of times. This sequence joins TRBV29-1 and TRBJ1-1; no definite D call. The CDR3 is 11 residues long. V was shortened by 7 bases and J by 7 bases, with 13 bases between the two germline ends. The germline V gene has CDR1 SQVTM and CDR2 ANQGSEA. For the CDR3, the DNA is TGCAGCGGGGCGGCGGGTTTTGAAGCTTTCTTT. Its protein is CSGAAGFEAFF.

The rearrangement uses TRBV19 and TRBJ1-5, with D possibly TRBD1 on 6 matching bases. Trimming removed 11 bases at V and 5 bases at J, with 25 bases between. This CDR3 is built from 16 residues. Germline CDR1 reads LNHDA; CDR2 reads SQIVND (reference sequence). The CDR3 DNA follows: TGTGCCTGTAAAGAGGGGGACCTCCTACACCATCAGCCCCAGCATTTT. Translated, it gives CACKEGDLLHHQPQHF.

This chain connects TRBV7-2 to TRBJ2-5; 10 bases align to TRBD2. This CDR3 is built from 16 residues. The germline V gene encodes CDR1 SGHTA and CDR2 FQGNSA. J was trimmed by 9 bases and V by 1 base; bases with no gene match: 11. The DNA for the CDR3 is TGTGCCAGCAGCTTAGGGTCTAGCGGGGGACTAGGGGCCCAGTACTTC. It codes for CASSLGSSGGLGAQYF.

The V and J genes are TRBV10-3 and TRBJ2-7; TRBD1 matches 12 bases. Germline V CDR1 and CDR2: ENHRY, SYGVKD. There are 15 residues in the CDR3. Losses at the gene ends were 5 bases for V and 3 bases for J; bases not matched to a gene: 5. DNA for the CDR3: TGTGCCATCAGTCAGGGACAGGGGGCGAACTACGAGCAGTACTTC. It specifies CAISQGQGANYEQYF.

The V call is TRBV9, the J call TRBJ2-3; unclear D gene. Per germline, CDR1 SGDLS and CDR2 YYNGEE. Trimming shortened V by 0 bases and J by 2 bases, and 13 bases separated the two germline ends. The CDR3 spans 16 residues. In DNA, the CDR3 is TGTGCCAGCAGCGTAGACGGACCCGAGGCCACAGATACGCAGTATTTT. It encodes CASSVDGPEATDTQYF.

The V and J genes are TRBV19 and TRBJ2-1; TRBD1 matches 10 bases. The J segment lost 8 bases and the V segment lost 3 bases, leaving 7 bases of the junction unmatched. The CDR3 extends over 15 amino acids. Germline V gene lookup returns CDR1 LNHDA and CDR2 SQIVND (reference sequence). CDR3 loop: CASSILTGGYDEQFF. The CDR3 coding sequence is TGTGCCAGTAGTATCTTGACAGGGGGCTATGATGAGCAGTTCTTC. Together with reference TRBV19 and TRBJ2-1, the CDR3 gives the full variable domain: DGGITQSPKYLFRKEGQNVTLSCEQNLNHDAMYWYRQDPGQGLRLIYYSQIVNDFQKGDIAEGYSVSREKKESFPLTVTSAQKNPTAFYLCASSILTGGYDEQFFGPGTRLTVL.

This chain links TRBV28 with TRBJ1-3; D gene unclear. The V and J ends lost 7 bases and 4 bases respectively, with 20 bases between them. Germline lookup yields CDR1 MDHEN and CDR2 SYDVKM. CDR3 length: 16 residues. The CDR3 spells CASTEPPGRIGNTIYF. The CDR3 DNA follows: TGTGCCAGCACCGAACCCCCAGGACGTATCGGAAACACCATATATTTT.

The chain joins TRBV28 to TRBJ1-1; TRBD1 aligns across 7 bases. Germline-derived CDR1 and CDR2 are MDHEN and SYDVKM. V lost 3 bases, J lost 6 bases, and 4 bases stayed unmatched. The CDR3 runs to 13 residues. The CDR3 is CASSLTGQPEAFF. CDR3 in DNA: TGTGCCAGCAGTTTGACGGGACAGCCTGAAGCTTTCTTT.

CDR3 sequence: CATKLVGGGNYGYTF. DNA of the CDR3: TGTGCCACCAAACTTGTTGGGGGGGGGAACTATGGCTACACCTTC. The chain carries TRBV28 and TRBJ1-2; D perhaps matches TRBD1 (5 bases). The CDR3 spans 15 residues. CDR1 and CDR2 (germline): MDHEN, SYDVKM. Trimming shortened V by 10 bases and J by 2 bases, and 20 bases separated the two germline ends.

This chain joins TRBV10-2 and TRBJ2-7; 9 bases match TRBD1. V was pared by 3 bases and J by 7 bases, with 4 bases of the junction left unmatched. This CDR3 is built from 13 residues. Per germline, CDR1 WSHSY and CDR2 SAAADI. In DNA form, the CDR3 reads TGCGCCAGCAGTGAACAGGGGGCCGGTGAGCAGTACTTC. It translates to CASSEQGAGEQYF.

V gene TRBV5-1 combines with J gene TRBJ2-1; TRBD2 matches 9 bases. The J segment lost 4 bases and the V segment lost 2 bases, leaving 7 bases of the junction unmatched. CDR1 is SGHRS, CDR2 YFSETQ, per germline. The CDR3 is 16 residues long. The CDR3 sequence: CASSLAPSGIYNEQFF. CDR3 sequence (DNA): TGCGCCAGCAGCTTAGCCCCTAGCGGGATATACAATGAGCAGTTCTTC.

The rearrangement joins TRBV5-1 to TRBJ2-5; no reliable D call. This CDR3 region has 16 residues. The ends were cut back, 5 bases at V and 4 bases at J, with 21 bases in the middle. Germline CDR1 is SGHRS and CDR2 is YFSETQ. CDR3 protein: CASSPNLGLKGETQYF. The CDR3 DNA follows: TGCGCCAGCAGTCCCAACCTAGGTTTAAAAGGAGAGACCCAGTACTTC.